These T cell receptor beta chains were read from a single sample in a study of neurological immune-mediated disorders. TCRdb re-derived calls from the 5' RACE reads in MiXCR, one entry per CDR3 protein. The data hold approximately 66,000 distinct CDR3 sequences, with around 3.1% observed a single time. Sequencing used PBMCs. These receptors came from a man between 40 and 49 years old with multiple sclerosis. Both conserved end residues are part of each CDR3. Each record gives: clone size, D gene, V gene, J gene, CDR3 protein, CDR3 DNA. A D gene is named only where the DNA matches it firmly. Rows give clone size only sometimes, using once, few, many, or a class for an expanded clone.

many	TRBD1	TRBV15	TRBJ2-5	CATSRVGTARETQYF	TGTGCCACCAGCAGAGTAGGGACAGCTAGGGAGACCCAGTACTTC
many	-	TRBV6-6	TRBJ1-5	CASSSDGTNQPQHF	TGTGCCAGCAGTTCGGACGGAACTAATCAGCCCCAGCATTTT
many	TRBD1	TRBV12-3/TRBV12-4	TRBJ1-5	CASSLGQGGQPQHF	TGTGCCAGCAGTTTGGGACAGGGCGGTCAGCCCCAGCATTTT
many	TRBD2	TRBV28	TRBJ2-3	CASTSGKTVSTDTQYF	TGTGCCAGCACTAGCGGGAAAACCGTTAGCACAGATACGCAGTATTTT
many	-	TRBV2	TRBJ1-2	CASSDDGGDYGYTF	TGTGCCAGCAGTGATGACGGCGGGGACTATGGCTACACCTTC
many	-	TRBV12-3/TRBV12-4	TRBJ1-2	CASSPQGQPNYGYTF	TGTGCCAGCAGTCCCCAAGGGCAGCCTAACTATGGCTACACCTTC
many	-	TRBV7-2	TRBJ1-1	CASSLDGIRDTEAFF	TGTGCCAGCAGCTTGGACGGGATAAGGGACACTGAAGCTTTCTTT
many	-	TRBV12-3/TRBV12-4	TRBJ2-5	CASSYNRGAAQYF	TGTGCCAGCAGTTATAACAGAGGGGCGGCCCAGTACTTC
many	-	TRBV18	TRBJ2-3	CASSPPGGGTDTQYF	TGTGCCAGCTCACCACCGGGGGGAGGAACAGATACGCAGTATTTT
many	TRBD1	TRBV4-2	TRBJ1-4	CASSRDRDANEKLFF	TGTGCCAGCAGCCGTGACAGGGATGCTAATGAAAAACTGTTTTTT
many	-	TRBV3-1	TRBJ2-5	CASSQDSVFATQYF	TGTGCCAGCAGCCAAGATTCGGTGTTTGCTACCCAGTACTTC
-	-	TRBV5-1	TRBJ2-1	CASSPGDSYNEQFF	TGCGCCAGCAGCCCAGGGGACTCCTACAATGAGCAGTTCTTC
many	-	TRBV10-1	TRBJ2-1	CASSWVSENEQFF	TGCGCCAGCAGTTGGGTCTCGGAGAATGAGCAGTTCTTC
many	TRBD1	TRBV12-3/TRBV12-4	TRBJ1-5	CASSLWDRHQPQHF	TGTGCCAGCAGTTTATGGGACAGGCATCAGCCCCAGCATTTT
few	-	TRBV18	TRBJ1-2	CASSLMDGPYGYTF	TGTGCCAGCTCACTTATGGACGGCCCGTATGGCTACACCTTC
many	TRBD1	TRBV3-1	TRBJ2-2	CASSQQRGQGAGELFF	TGTGCCAGCAGCCAACAGAGGGGACAGGGCGCCGGGGAGCTGTTTTTT
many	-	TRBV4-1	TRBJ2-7	CASSQEAGGRWEQYF	TGCGCCAGCAGCCAAGAGGCAGGTGGGCGGTGGGAGCAGTACTTC
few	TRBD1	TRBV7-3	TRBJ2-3	CASSSGTGVPTQYF	TGTGCCAGCAGCTCCGGGACAGGGGTTCCAACGCAGTATTTT
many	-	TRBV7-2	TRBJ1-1	CASSLRPFAGEGEAFF	TGTGCCAGCAGCCTCCGGCCTTTCGCGGGAGAGGGTGAAGCTTTCTTT
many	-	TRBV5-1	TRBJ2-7	CASRAPGAYEQYF	TGCGCCAGCAGGGCCCCCGGGGCGTACGAGCAGTACTTC
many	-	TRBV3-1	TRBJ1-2	CASSQRQGGSGYTF	TGTGCCAGCAGCCAGAGGCAGGGAGGTAGTGGCTACACCTTC
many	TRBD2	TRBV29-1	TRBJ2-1	CSVEGPIGLAGVNSYNEQFF	TGCAGCGTTGAAGGCCCCATCGGACTAGCGGGGGTGAACTCCTACAATGAGCAGTTCTTC
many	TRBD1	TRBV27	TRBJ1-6	CASSLYRGVGSYNSPLHF	TGTGCCAGCAGTTTATACAGGGGCGTAGGGTCCTATAATTCACCCCTCCACTTT
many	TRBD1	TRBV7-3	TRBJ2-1	CASSRQGRDNEQFF	TGTGCCAGCAGTCGACAGGGCAGGGACAATGAGCAGTTCTTC
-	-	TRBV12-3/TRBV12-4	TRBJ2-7	CASSPVQEKPYEQYF	TGTGCCAGCAGCCCCGTACAGGAGAAGCCCTACGAGCAGTACTTC
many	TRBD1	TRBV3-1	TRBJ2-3	CASSQPTGGTDTQYF	TGTGCCAGCAGCCAACCCACAGGGGGCACAGATACGCAGTATTTT
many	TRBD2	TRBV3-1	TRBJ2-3	CASSQESGRAHDTQYF	TGTGCCAGCAGCCAAGAGAGCGGGAGGGCCCACGATACGCAGTATTTT
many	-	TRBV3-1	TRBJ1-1	CASSQDTPAAFF	TGTGCCAGCAGCCAAGATACGCCAGCAGCTTTCTTT
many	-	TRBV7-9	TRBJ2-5	CASSVTEETQYF	TGTGCCAGCAGCGTAACAGAAGAGACCCAGTACTTC
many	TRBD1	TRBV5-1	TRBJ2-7	CASRASLTGDEQYF	TGCGCCAGCAGGGCATCCTTGACAGGGGACGAGCAGTACTTC
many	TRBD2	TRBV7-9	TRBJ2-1	CASSSGTSGRAPSSYNEQFF	TGTGCCAGCAGCTCCGGGACTAGCGGGAGGGCCCCCAGCTCCTACAATGAGCAGTTCTTC
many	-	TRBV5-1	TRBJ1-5	CASSLGADQPQHF	TGCGCCAGCAGCTTGGGAGCCGATCAGCCCCAGCATTTT
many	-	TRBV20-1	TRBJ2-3	CSVGGVADTQYF	TGCAGTGTAGGAGGAGTAGCAGATACGCAGTATTTT
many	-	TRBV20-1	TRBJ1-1	CSARVLGGAFF	TGCAGTGCTAGAGTATTAGGTGGAGCTTTCTTT
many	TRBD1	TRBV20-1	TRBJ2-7	CSAREFGQGFYEQYF	TGCAGTGCTAGAGAGTTTGGACAGGGATTTTACGAGCAGTACTTC
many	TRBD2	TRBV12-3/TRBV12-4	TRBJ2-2	CASSKRTSGSAGELFF	TGTGCCAGCAGCAAACGGACTAGCGGGAGTGCCGGGGAGCTGTTTTTT
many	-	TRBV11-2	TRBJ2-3	CASSLEGDTDTQYF	TGTGCCAGCAGCTTAGAGGGAGACACAGATACGCAGTATTTT
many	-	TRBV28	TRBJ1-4	CASTSESYSEKLFF	TGTGCCAGCACCTCCGAGTCATATTCTGAAAAACTGTTTTTT
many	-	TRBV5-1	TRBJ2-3	CASSLGGPPDTQYF	TGCGCCAGCAGCTTGGGAGGGCCCCCAGATACGCAGTATTTT
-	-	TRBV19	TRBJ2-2	CASSQDRYTGELFF	TGTGCCAGTAGTCAGGACAGATACACCGGGGAGCTGTTTTTT
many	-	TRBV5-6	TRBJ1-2	CASSLGPAFYGYTF	TGTGCCAGCAGCTTGGGTCCAGCCTTTTATGGCTACACCTTC
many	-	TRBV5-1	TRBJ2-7	CASSLEGTEVRYF	TGCGCCAGCAGCTTGGAGGGTACTGAAGTGCGGTACTTC
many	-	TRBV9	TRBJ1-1	CASSAGTSTPNTEAFF	TGTGCCAGCAGTGCCGGGACATCAACTCCTAACACTGAAGCTTTCTTT
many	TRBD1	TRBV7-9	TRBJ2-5	CASSLGTGRWETQYF	TGTGCCAGCAGTCTTGGGACAGGGCGTTGGGAGACCCAGTACTTC
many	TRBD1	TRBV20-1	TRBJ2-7	CSADRGTSYEQYF	TGCAGTGCTGACAGGGGAACCTCCTACGAGCAGTACTTC
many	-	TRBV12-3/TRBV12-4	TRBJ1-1	CASSLPRDNAEAFF	TGTGCCAGCAGTTTGCCCCGGGACAACGCTGAAGCTTTCTTT
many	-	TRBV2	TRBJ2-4	CASSGKLAKNIQYF	TGTGCCAGCAGTGGGAAGTTAGCCAAAAACATTCAGTACTTC
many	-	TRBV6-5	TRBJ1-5	CASRSRDQPQHF	TGTGCCAGCAGAAGCAGGGATCAGCCCCAGCATTTT
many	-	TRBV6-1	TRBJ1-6	CASSEAYNSPLHF	TGTGCCAGCAGTGAGGCGTATAATTCACCCCTCCACTTT
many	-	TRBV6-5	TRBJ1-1	CASSIGGRMNTEAFF	TGTGCCAGCAGTATCGGGGGGAGGATGAACACTGAAGCTTTCTTT
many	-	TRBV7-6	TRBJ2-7	CASSLDYEQYF	TGTGCCAGCAGCTTAGATTACGAGCAGTACTTC
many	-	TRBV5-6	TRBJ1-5	CASSVSPQGAQPQHF	TGTGCCAGCAGCGTGAGCCCGCAGGGCGCTCAGCCCCAGCATTTT
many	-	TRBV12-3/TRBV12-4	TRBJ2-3	CASSFRGGTDTQYF	TGTGCCAGCAGTTTTAGAGGGGGGACAGATACGCAGTATTTT